These T cell receptor beta chains were read from a single sample in a study of vaccination effects on CD4 cells after COVID-19. Measured with immunoSEQ multiplex PCR; TCRdb has only the in-frame clones, and not every one. Among some 69,000 clones, around 70% were seen once, and the ten largest hold around 1.5%. Which antigens these TCRs recognize remains unknown. The sequences come from CD4+ T cells from PBMCs cultured with HCoV-229E spike peptides, collected after COVID-19 vaccination. These receptors originate from a human donor who received a COVID-19 vaccine. CDR3s include the opening cysteine and the closing phenylalanine or tryptophan. D genes are given only for firm matches. Rows give clone size only sometimes, using once, few, many, or a class for an expanded clone.

.,TRBJ2-3,few,TRBV5-1,TGCGCCAGCAGCGAGATACAGGGTTCAGATACGCAGTATTTT,CASSEIQGSDTQYF
.,TRBJ1-6,.,TRBV6-5,TGTGCCAGCAGTTACGCAGGGCTGAATTCACCCCTCCACTTT,CASSYAGLNSPLHF
.,TRBJ1-3,few,TRBV7-3,TGTGCCAGCAGCAGAGACAGGGGAAACACCATATATTTT,CASSRDRGNTIYF
.,TRBJ2-1,few,TRBV3-1/TRBV3-2,TGTGCCAGCAGCCAAGTTGTTAGTGAGCAGTTCTTC,CASSQVVSEQFF
TRBD1,TRBJ1-6,.,TRBV5-5,TGTGCCAGCAGCCCCTCCCCCGGGACAGACAATTCACCCCTCCACTTT,CASSPSPGTDNSPLHF
.,TRBJ2-5,.,TRBV7-2,TGTGCCAGCAGCTTAGGGATCTCACAAGAGACCCAGTACTTC,CASSLGISQETQYF
.,TRBJ1-3,.,TRBV6-6,TGTGCCAGCAGACCGGGGGGCGCAAACACCATATATTTT,CASRPGGANTIYF
.,TRBJ2-6,few,TRBV7-2,TGTGCCAGCAGTCAATCAGGGGGGGCCAACGTCCTGACTTTC,CASSQSGGANVLTF
TRBD2,TRBJ2-5,.,TRBV4-2,TGTGCCAGCAGCCAAGATCATCTAGCGGGGGGCCGCCAAGAGACCCAGTACTTC,CASSQDHLAGGRQETQYF
.,TRBJ1-6,.,TRBV25-1,TGTGCCAGTCAGGGAGTGGGCAATTCACCCCTCCACTTT,CASQGVGNSPLHF
.,TRBJ2-5,.,TRBV24-1,TGTGCCACCAGTGACCCCCGACACTCAAATAACCAGTACTTC,CATSDPRHSNNQYF
.,TRBJ1-2,.,TRBV6-5,TGTGCCAGCAGTTACTTGTCCTCCTCAAACTATGGCTACACCTTC,CASSYLSSSNYGYTF
TRBD1,TRBJ2-2,once,TRBV6-5,TGTGCCAGCAGTTACGACAGGGGGGGCACCGGGGAGCTGTTTTTT,CASSYDRGGTGELFF
.,TRBJ1-5,.,TRBV6-6,TGTGCCAGCAGACACAACTTCGGGGTTAGCAATCAGCCCCAGCATTTT,CASRHNFGVSNQPQHF
.,TRBJ2-3,.,TRBV21-1,TGTGCCAGCAGCAGGGGGACAGGGATTATTGTGCCGTATTTT,CASSRGTGIIVPYF
TRBD1,TRBJ1-6,.,TRBV6-5,TGTGCCAGTTACAGGGGTTATAATTCACCCCTCCACTTT,CASYRGYNSPLHF
.,TRBJ1-5,few,TRBV28,TGTGCCAGCATGAGCAATCAGCCCCAGCATTTT,CASMSNQPQHF
TRBD1,TRBJ1-1,.,TRBV6-5,TGTGCCAGCAGTTTCCGGGACAGTTCGGGTACGGCTTTCTTT,CASSFRDSSGTAFF
TRBD1,TRBJ2-1,.,TRBV14,TGTGCCAGCAGCCAATACATGACAGGGAGTGAGCAGTTCTTC,CASSQYMTGSEQFF
TRBD1,TRBJ1-4,once,TRBV28,TGTGCCAGCACCCAACACAGGGGACCTAATGAAAAACTGTTTTTT,CASTQHRGPNEKLFF
.,TRBJ1-3,.,TRBV4-2,TGTGCCAGCAGCCCGAAGGACTCCTCTGGAAACACCATATATTTT,CASSPKDSSGNTIYF
.,TRBJ2-3,.,TRBV20-1,TGCAGTGCTAGTACCGCGAGAGGGGCAGATACGCAGTATTTT,CSASTARGADTQYF
TRBD2,TRBJ2-5,.,TRBV19,TGTGCCAGTAGTATAGCGGGGACTAGCCCCCAAGAGACCCAGTACTTC,CASSIAGTSPQETQYF
.,TRBJ2-5,few,TRBV5-1,TGCGCCAGCAGCTTCACTTCGGAGGGGTTGGGAACCCAGTACTTC,CASSFTSEGLGTQYF